The 32 T cell receptor beta chains below come from one sample, sequenced in a study of CD8+CD57+ T cells in acquired aplastic anemia. The use of genomic DNA as template underpinned the TCR beta VDJ and CDR3 profiling. TCRdb independently ran MiXCR on the reads; one entry per CDR3 protein. Found here are about 180,000 distinct CDR3 sequences, about half of them singletons; the top ten hold 1.8%. All sequencing subjects had displayed CD8+CD57+ cell expansion on flow cytometry. The sequencing sample was made of sorted CD4+, CD8+, or CD8+CD57+ T cells (not recorded which) from PBMCs. The receptors were sampled from a human donor with aplastic anemia.

This clonotype has more than one count but fewer than ten. The chain employs TRBV2 and TRBJ1-3, with D tentatively TRBD1 (6 bases). Trimming pared 6 bases from V and 3 bases from J, leaving 9 bases between. The CDR3 covers 13 residues. Looked up from germline, CDR1 is SNHLY and CDR2 is FYNNEI. CDR3 sequence: CASSGDIGNTIYF. The CDR3 DNA sequence: TGTGCCAGCAGCGGGGACATTGGAAACACCATATATTTT.

Ten or more counts support this clonotype. V and J are TRBV7-2 and TRBJ1-2; 8 positions agree with TRBD1. Unmatched junction bases numbered 7, after V lost 2 bases and J lost 8 bases. The CDR3 consists of 14 residues. The germline V gene encodes CDR1 SGHTA and CDR2 FQGNSA. The CDR3 sequence is CASSLLQGGGGYTF. CDR3 DNA sequence: TGTGCCAGCAGCTTATTACAGGGGGGGGGCGGCTACACCTTC.

The V call is TRBV19, the J call TRBJ1-5; D is ambiguous. The ends were cut back, 5 bases at V and 0 bases at J, with 8 bases in the middle. The CDR3 has 14 residues. Germline values: CDR1 LNHDA, CDR2 SQIVND (reference sequence). CDR3 protein: CASSRAVSNQPQHF. The CDR3 nucleotides read TGTGCCAGTAGTCGGGCAGTTAGCAATCAGCCCCAGCATTTT.

At least ten counts were recorded for this clonotype. The chain carries TRBV10-3 and TRBJ2-1, with 12 bases aligning to TRBD2. The germline V gene has CDR1 ENHRY and CDR2 SYGVKD. V trimming: 2 bases; J trimming: 5 bases; junction bases outside the gene matches: 1. The CDR3 totals 15 residues. The CDR3 nucleotides read TGTGCCATCAGTGAGACTAGCGGGAGGCACAATGAGCAGTTCTTC. The encoded protein is CAISETSGRHNEQFF.

The chain joins TRBV20-1 to TRBJ2-7; D gene ambiguous. V gave up 3 bases and J gave up 5 bases, with 8 bases separating them. This CDR3 is 11 amino acids long. Germline values: CDR1 DFQATT, CDR2 SNEGSKA (reference sequence). Here the CDR3 DNA reads TGCAGTGCTAGTGGAAGGAACGAGCAGTACTTC. Its protein is CSASGRNEQYF.

This chain joins TRBV19 and TRBJ2-7; possibly TRBD2 for D (5 bases). Trimming removed 6 bases from V and 5 bases from J, with 14 bases in between. Looked up from germline, CDR1 is LNHDA and CDR2 is SQIVND (reference sequence). This CDR3 region has 13 residues. DNA for the CDR3: TGTGCCAGTAGCACCACTAGTAGGAACGAGCAGTACTTC. Its translation is CASSTTSRNEQYF.

The rearrangement uses TRBV20-1 and TRBJ2-7, with D possibly matching TRBD2 (5 bases). Germline-derived CDR1 and CDR2 are DFQATT and SNEGSKA (reference sequence). Trimming shortened V by 5 bases and J by 3 bases, and 23 bases separated the two germline ends. The CDR3 contains 16 residues. DNA of the CDR3: TGCAGTGCTCCCGGGATCACCTTTAGCCGTGACTACGAGCAGTACTTC. Its protein product is CSAPGITFSRDYEQYF.

The rearrangement links TRBV24-1 to TRBJ2-1, with a weak D call TRBD1 (6 bases). V lost 3 bases and J lost 4, with 12 bases in between. This CDR3 contains 15 residues. Looked up from germline, CDR1 is KGHDR and CDR2 is SFDVKD. Written as DNA, the CDR3 is TGTGCCACCAGTGATAGTCAGGGGAGATACAATGAGCAGTTCTTC. This sequence encodes CATSDSQGRYNEQFF.

The chain employs TRBV29-1 and TRBJ1-1; TRBD1 might be the D (5 bases). The CDR3 sequence is 14 residues long. Germline CDR1 reads SQVTM; CDR2 reads ANQGSEA. V dropped 4 bases and J dropped 1 base, with 13 bases sitting between them. The CDR3 region is CSVVPKGWNTEAFF. The DNA of the CDR3 is TGCAGCGTTGTCCCGAAGGGGTGGAACACTGAAGCTTTCTTT.

The genes are TRBV10-3 and TRBJ1-2; TRBD1 might be the D (5 bases). The CDR3 is 13 residues long. CDR1 is ENHRY and CDR2 is SYGVKD in the germline V gene. V was clipped by 5 bases and J by 6 bases, with 13 bases between them. The DNA of the CDR3 is TGTGCCATCAGTAATGGAGGGGTCGATGGCTACACCTTC. It yields the protein CAISNGGVDGYTF.

As for this clonotype: The CDR3 carries no conserved terminal phenylalanine or tryptophan, so it likely arises from a read error. The rearrangement joins TRBV24-1 to TRBJ1-1; 7 bases line up with TRBD1. The CDR3 is 14 amino acids. From germline, CDR1 is KGHDR and CDR2 SFDVKD. For the CDR3, the DNA is TGTGCCACCAGTGACACCGGGACAGATACTGGAGCTTTCTCT. Its translation: CATSDTGTDTGAFS.

This chain connects TRBV2 to TRBJ2-7, with D possibly being TRBD1 (6 bases). The germline CDR1 and CDR2 sequences are SNHLY and FYNNEI. Trimming took 5 bases from V and 3 from J, leaving 17 bases between them. CDR3 length: 15 amino acids. The CDR3 loop reads CASSYGQGTSYEQYF. CDR3 coding DNA: TGTGCCAGCAGTTACGGGCAGGGGACCAGCTACGAGCAGTACTTC.

The CDR3 spells CATSDLSLGSTDTQYF. DNA of the CDR3: TGTGCCACCAGTGATTTGTCGCTGGGAAGCACAGATACGCAGTATTTT. V is TRBV24-1 and J is TRBJ2-3; D call uncertain. The CDR3 is 16 residues long. V was pared by 0 bases and J by 0 bases, with 9 bases between. Germline V CDR1 and CDR2: KGHDR, SFDVKD.

The genes are TRBV19 and TRBJ2-7; 10 bases align to TRBD2. The V and J ends lost 5 bases and 1 base, in that order; junction bases with no gene match: 2. The germline CDR1 and CDR2 sequences are LNHDA and SQIVND (reference sequence). The CDR3 runs to 14 residues. The CDR3, as DNA: TGTGCCAGTAGTGTGGGACTAGCGTCCTACGAGCAGTACTTC. This encodes CASSVGLASYEQYF.

Worth noting for this clonotype: This sequence may be a read error, since a much larger clone differs from it by one base. The chain carries TRBV4-2 and TRBJ2-7, with D unclear. CDR1 and CDR2 from the germline V gene are LGHNA and YNFKEQ. The CDR3 is made up of 15 amino acids. The CDR3 DNA reads TGTGCCAGCAGCCAAGAAGGCGCGAGCTCCTACGGGCAGTACTTC. Translating it yields CASSQEGASSYGQYF.

The chain links TRBV20-1 to TRBJ2-5; TRBD1 matches 9 bases. The CDR3 contains 14 residues. Trimming took 6 bases from V and 1 from J; bases not matched to a gene: 6. The germline V gene has CDR1 DFQATT and CDR2 SNEGSKA (reference sequence). The CDR3 nucleotides are TGCAGTGCCTCCGGGACAGGGAGCCAAGAGACCCAGTACTTC. Amino acid sequence: CSASGTGSQETQYF.

J is TRBJ2-2 and V is TRBV7-2; D gene ambiguous. The germline V gene encodes CDR1 SGHTA and CDR2 FQGNSA. The CDR3 is made up of 15 amino acids. Trimming took off 5 bases at V and 4 bases at J, with 14 bases between the two ends. CDR3 region: CASSQGAWGTGELFF. The CDR3 bases are TGTGCCAGCAGCCAAGGCGCCTGGGGCACCGGGGAGCTGTTTTTT.

To note about this clonotype: Since no conserved phenylalanine or tryptophan closes the CDR3, a read error is the likely cause. The DNA is omitted, as the CDR3 cannot be located on it reliably, and the CDR3 follows TCRdb's listing. The chain links TRBV29-1 to TRBJ1-2. A total of 10 residues make up the CDR3, ends included. The germline V gene has CDR1 SQVTM and CDR2 ANQGSEA. CDR3 residues: CSVGVQHQLY.

In its sample, this clonotype was seen many times. The genes are TRBV19 and TRBJ2-7, with 16 bases matching TRBD2. The germline gives CDR1 LNHDA, CDR2 SQIVND (reference sequence). CDR3 length: 17 residues. The junction had 8 bases not matched to a gene; V was cut back by 9 bases and J by 0 bases. CDR3 nucleotides: TGTGCCAGCCTAGGCGGGACTAGCGGGGGGGACTCCTACGAGCAGTACTTC. It specifies CASLGGTSGGDSYEQYF.

The rearrangement links TRBV25-1 to TRBJ1-1, with 7 bases identical to TRBD1. From germline, CDR1 is MGHDK and CDR2 SYGVNS. V trimming: 3 bases; J trimming: 10 bases; junction bases outside the gene matches: 11. The CDR3 is 14 amino acids. This CDR3 is CASSELQGYTRAFF. The CDR3 coding sequence is TGTGCCAGCAGTGAGTTACAGGGGTACACTAGAGCTTTCTTT.

By frequency in the sample, this clonotype is medium-sized. The chain has TRBV10-3 and TRBJ2-3, with TRBD1 as a possible D gene (5 bases). The V and J ends lost 4 bases and 11 bases respectively, with 22 bases between them. There are 15 residues in the CDR3. Germline V lookup: CDR1 ENHRY, CDR2 SYGVKD. CDR3 DNA: TGTGCCATCAGTGCCGGAACGTTGGGAAATCAGGGGCAGTATTTT. Protein: CAISAGTLGNQGQYF.

Comments on this clonotype: Since no conserved phenylalanine or tryptophan closes the CDR3, a read error is the likely cause. The rearrangement links TRBV7-9 to TRBJ1-2; D is unresolved. Looked up from germline, CDR1 is SEHNR and CDR2 is FQNEAQ (reference sequence). Trimming took off 1 base at V and 5 bases at J, with 8 bases between the two ends. The CDR3 runs to 13 residues. CDR3 amino acids: CASSLGPSYGYTL. The CDR3, as DNA: TGTGCCAGCAGCTTAGGACCCTCTTATGGCTACACCCTC.

This clonotype was counted at least ten times. The genes are TRBV6-1 and TRBJ2-1; D might be TRBD2 (6 bases). The germline gives CDR1 MNHNS, CDR2 SASEGT. The CDR3 spans 12 residues. V was cut by 5 bases and J by 9 bases, with 11 bases left in between. CDR3 bases: TGTGCCAGCAGTAAACCCGGGGGTGAGCAGTTCTTC. Translating it yields CASSKPGGEQFF.

At least ten counts were recorded for this clonotype. This chain uses TRBV6-4 with TRBJ2-1; D remains ambiguous. Germline V lookup: CDR1 MRHNA, CDR2 SNTAGT. Trimming removed 4 bases from V and 5 bases from J, with 9 bases in between. This CDR3 comprises 13 residues. The CDR3 spells CASSGTDNNEQFF. DNA for the CDR3: TGTGCCAGCAGTGGGACGGATAACAATGAGCAGTTCTTC.

The V gene is TRBV19, the J gene TRBJ2-7; TRBD2 matches at 13 bases. The CDR3 extends over 14 amino acids. Germline V lookup: CDR1 LNHDA, CDR2 SQIVND (reference sequence). Trimming removed 9 bases from V and 6 bases from J; junction bases left unmatched: 8. DNA of the CDR3: TGTGCCAGCCAAGGACTAGCGGGAGCGGTCGAGCAGTACTTC. Residues: CASQGLAGAVEQYF.

This chain connects TRBV7-3 to TRBJ1-1; D unclear. With 5 bases removed from V and 4 bases from J, the gap between germline ends came to 11 bases. In germline, CDR1 is SGHTA, CDR2 FQGTGA. This CDR3 contains 13 residues. DNA for the CDR3: TGTGCCAGCAGCCCCTCAAGGAGCACTGAAGCTTTCTTT. This translates into CASSPSRSTEAFF. The full variable domain, with the rest looked up from reference TRBV7-3 and TRBJ1-1, is GAGVSQTPSNKVTEKGKYVELRCDPISGHTALYWYRQSLGQGPEFLIYFQGTGAADDSGLPNDRFFAVRPEGSVSTLKIQRTERGDSAVYLCASSPSRSTEAFFGQGTRLTVV.

The genes are TRBV2 and TRBJ2-3; 8 positions agree with TRBD2. This CDR3 is built from 15 residues. The V and J ends lost 3 bases and 4 bases, in that order; junction bases with no gene match: 6. Germline V gives CDR1 SNHLY, CDR2 FYNNEI. CDR3 in amino acids: CASSEEVAGPDTQYF. The CDR3 bases are TGTGCCAGCAGTGAGGAGGTAGCGGGGCCAGATACGCAGTATTTT.

The chain combines TRBV7-6 with TRBJ1-3; D is undetermined. There are 14 residues in the CDR3. Germline V lookup: CDR1 SGHVS, CDR2 FNYEAQ. V was clipped by 0 bases and J by 1 base, with 4 bases between them. For the CDR3, the DNA is TGTGCCAGCAGCTTAGCCAGGTCTGGAAACACCATATATTTT. Protein: CASSLARSGNTIYF.

The V call is TRBV10-3, the J call TRBJ2-1, with D possibly matching TRBD2 (5 bases). The germline V gene has CDR1 ENHRY and CDR2 SYGVKD. The CDR3 contains 16 residues. V lost 0 bases, J lost 6 bases, and 15 bases lay in between. Here the CDR3 DNA reads TGTGCCATCAGTGAGTCCTCACTAGGAGGTGGCAATGAGCAGTTCTTC. Translating it yields CAISESSLGGGNEQFF.

The chain employs TRBV10-3 and TRBJ2-3; D assignment may be TRBD1 or TRBD2 (6 bases each). The germline gives CDR1 ENHRY, CDR2 SYGVKD. There are 14 residues in the CDR3. Deletions cut 8 bases from V and 3 bases from J, with 15 bases between. The CDR3 sequence is CAISPGARTDTQYF. Written as DNA, the CDR3 is TGTGCCATCTCCCCGGGGGCAAGGACAGATACGCAGTATTTT.

The chain combines TRBV19 with TRBJ1-4, with 9 bases lining up with TRBD1. V gave up 8 bases and J gave up 6 bases; unmatched junction bases: 4. This CDR3 spans 13 amino acids. Germline values: CDR1 LNHDA, CDR2 SQIVND (reference sequence). The CDR3 DNA is TGTGCCAGTCGGGGACAGGGTTATGAAAAACTGTTTTTT. Protein: CASRGQGYEKLFF.

V is TRBV13 and J is TRBJ1-6; the match to TRBD1 covers 7 bases. The CDR3 has 17 amino acids. Germline CDR1 and CDR2: PRHDT and FYEKMQ (reference sequence). Trimming removed 5 bases from V and 0 bases from J; junction bases left unmatched: 7. CDR3 nucleotides: TGTGCCAGCAGCGCCTCTACAGGGGACTCCTATAATTCACCCCTCCACTTT. Translated: CASSASTGDSYNSPLHF.